This TCR beta chain appears in the sequencing data of a study of response to subunit inactivated influenza vaccine. Study-wide results and caveats: Each seasonal influenza vaccination recruits few new T cells, the authors suggested.

TCRdb re-analysed the RT-PCR reads in MiXCR, keeping a single row per CDR3 protein. The table lists about 190,000 distinct CDR3 sequences, around an eighth of them singletons. For this clonotype: Its antigen is unknown.

V lost 5 bases and J lost 3, with 17 bases in between. The germline V gene encodes CDR1 SGHTA and CDR2 FQGNSA. This CDR3 comprises 15 residues. The sequencing used CD8+ T cells sorted from PBMCs, collected 4 to 6 days after vaccination. The clonotype originates from a man aged 45-60 years who received an inactivated influenza vaccine. The chain joins TRBV7-2 to TRBJ2-7; TRBD2 might be the D (6 bases). The CDR3 bases are TGTGCCAGCAGCCCCTTGGGGGAGGTCGACTACGAGCAGTACTTC. The encoded protein is CASSPLGEVDYEQYF.